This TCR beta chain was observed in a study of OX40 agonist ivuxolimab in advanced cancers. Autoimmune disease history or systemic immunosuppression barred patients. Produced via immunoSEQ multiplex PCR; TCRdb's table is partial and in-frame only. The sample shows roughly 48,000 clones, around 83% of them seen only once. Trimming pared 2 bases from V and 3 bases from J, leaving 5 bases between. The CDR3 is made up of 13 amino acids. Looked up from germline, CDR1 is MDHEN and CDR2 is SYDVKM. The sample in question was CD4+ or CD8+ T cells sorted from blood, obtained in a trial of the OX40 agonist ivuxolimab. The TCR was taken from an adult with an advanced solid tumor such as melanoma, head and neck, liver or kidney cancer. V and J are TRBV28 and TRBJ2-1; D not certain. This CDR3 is CASSLDNYNEQFF. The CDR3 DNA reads TGTGCCAGCAGTTTAGACAACTACAATGAGCAGTTCTTC.